A single sample is the source of the 12 T cell receptor beta chains below, sequenced in a study of blood T cell repertoires in COVID-19 (dated by TCRdb to 2018 to 2020). Receptor amplification or capture employed the immunoSEQ multiplex PCR assay. Here the immuneACCESS table is served through TCRdb, limited to in-frame sequences with V and J called. Missing clones are a known gap in these copies; in checked studies unresolved V genes cover under half, and the rest lacks a known reason. For this sample the table gives under 200,000 clones, of which approximately 89% were detected only once. The biggest ten clones account for roughly 2.6% of the sample. Sequencing input: peripheral blood. The source is a man aged 35 to 55 with active or convalescent COVID-19.

The chain recombines TRBV28 with TRBJ1-2; the match to TRBD1 covers 8 bases. Trimming at V came to 7 bases and at J to 3 bases, leaving 7 bases not matched to a gene. The germline gives CDR1 MDHEN, CDR2 SYDVKM. The CDR3 sequence is 14 residues long. CDR3 coding DNA: TGTGCCAGCAACTCCGGACAGGGCTACTATGGCTACACCTTC. Protein sequence: CASNSGQGYYGYTF.

This chain connects TRBV2 to TRBJ2-7, with D tentatively TRBD2 (5 bases). The V gene's germline CDR1 is SNHLY and CDR2 FYNNEI. V lost 7 bases to trimming and J lost 0 bases, with 16 bases between them. The CDR3 totals 15 residues. The CDR3 sequence: CASTRSGLSSYEQYF. The CDR3, as DNA: TGTGCCAGCACTCGTTCGGGGTTAAGCTCCTACGAGCAGTACTTC.

This clone was seen a handful of times. This rearrangement joins TRBV27 to TRBJ2-7; maybe TRBD1 (6 bases). From germline, CDR1 is MNHEY and CDR2 SMNVEV (reference sequence). The CDR3 is 13 amino acids. V was clipped by 6 bases and J by 3 bases, with 12 bases between them. As DNA, the CDR3 is TGTGCCAGCAGACAGGGAGAGGTCTACGAGCAGTACTTC. Encoded protein: CASRQGEVYEQYF.

This chain connects TRBV18 to TRBJ1-1; tentatively, D is TRBD1 (5 bases). This CDR3 spans 14 amino acids. Looked up from germline, CDR1 is KGHSH and CDR2 is LQKENI. The V end lost 3 bases, the J end lost 4 bases, and 12 bases lay between the germline ends. Written as DNA, the CDR3 is TGTGCCAGCTCACCCCGACAGATAAGCACTGAAGCTTTCTTT. It codes for CASSPRQISTEAFF.

J is TRBJ2-3 and V is TRBV24-1; maybe TRBD2 (6 bases). Trimming left V 0 bases short and J 2 bases short, with 11 bases between. The CDR3 is 16 residues long. Germline V gives CDR1 KGHDR, CDR2 SFDVKD. CDR3 region: CATSDLRDSITDTQYF. The CDR3 DNA reads as TGTGCCACCAGTGATTTGCGGGACTCCATCACAGATACGCAGTATTTT.

The rearrangement joins TRBV7-2 to TRBJ1-2, with a tentative D call TRBD1 (6 bases). Trimming cost V 0 bases and J 0 bases, with 11 bases left between them. CDR1 SGHTA and CDR2 FQGNSA come from the germline V gene. The CDR3 length is 16 residues. CDR3 sequence reads: CASSLATGIANYGYTF. The DNA for the CDR3 is TGTGCCAGCAGCTTAGCCACAGGGATAGCTAACTATGGCTACACCTTC.

The rearrangement uses TRBV15 and TRBJ2-7; TRBD1 matches 9 bases. After removal of 4 bases from V and 2 bases from J, the junction contained 9 bases not matched to a gene. CDR3 length equals 16 residues. Germline CDR1 is LNHNV and CDR2 is YYDKDF (reference sequence). In nucleotides, the CDR3 is TGTGCCACCAGCACTGATCGACAGGGGGGAACCTACGAGCAGTACTTC. It encodes CATSTDRQGGTYEQYF.

The chain recombines TRBV11-2 with TRBJ1-1; 8 bases match TRBD1. This CDR3 region has 14 residues. After removal of 7 bases from V and 6 bases from J, the junction contained 10 bases not matched to a gene. Looked up from germline, CDR1 is SGHAT and CDR2 is FQNNGV. The CDR3 loop is CASIPTGVFAEAFF. The CDR3 DNA reads as TGTGCCAGCATCCCGACAGGGGTTTTCGCTGAAGCTTTCTTT.

This clone was picked up a small number of times. V is TRBV18 and J is TRBJ2-2; 9 bases are a match to TRBD1. The CDR3 totals 17 residues. V trimming: 2 bases; J trimming: 2 bases; junction bases outside the gene matches: 6. Germline V gives CDR1 KGHSH, CDR2 LQKENI. DNA for the CDR3: TGTGCCAGCTCACCAAGGGGGACAGGGAGTAACACCGGGGAGCTGTTTTTT. Translated: CASSPRGTGSNTGELFF.

The chain uses TRBV5-5 and TRBJ2-7; TRBD2 is a possible D gene (5 bases). V lost 1 base and J lost 0, with 11 bases in between. The CDR3 is 15 residues long. Germline V lookup: CDR1 SGHKS, CDR2 YYEKEE (reference sequence). The CDR3 loop is CASSLLQLASYEQYF. In DNA, the CDR3 is TGTGCCAGCAGCTTGTTGCAGCTAGCCTCCTACGAGCAGTACTTC.

The chain couples TRBV11-2 to TRBJ1-2, with 7 bases identical to TRBD1. V shed 5 bases and J 10 bases; nucleotides not matched to a gene: 10. CDR3 length: 13 residues. Per germline, CDR1 SGHAT and CDR2 FQNNGV. This CDR3 reads CASSHRDRGNYTF. Here the CDR3 DNA reads TGTGCCAGCAGCCACCGGGACAGAGGAAACTACACCTTC.

The V and J genes are TRBV18 and TRBJ2-7; 10 bases are shared with TRBD2. Germline CDR1 is KGHSH and CDR2 is LQKENI. The length of the CDR3 is 13 residues. J gave up 7 bases and V 3 bases, and 3 bases lay outside the gene matches. Here the CDR3 DNA reads TGTGCCAGCTCACCGGCTAGCGGGAGTGAGCAGTACTTC. This encodes CASSPASGSEQYF.